This TCR beta chain appears in the sequencing data of a study of cytomegalovirus exposure and HLA in healthy donors. V shed 5 bases, J shed 7 bases, and the junction held 6 bases outside the gene matches. The CDR3 loop spans 14 amino acids. Looked up from germline, CDR1 is SGHTA and CDR2 is FQGNSA. It was with 60 Vbeta and 13 Jbeta primers that the PCR ran. Data came from immunoSEQ multiplex PCR; TCRdb stores just in-frame clones and leaves some out. The profile shows 150,000 to 200,000 clones, more than 85% of them singletons. The chain is built from TRBV7-2 and TRBJ1-5; 9 bases are a match to TRBD1. The sample taken for sequencing was PBMCs. This TCR derives from a girl younger than two in good health and CMV-seronegative. The CDR3 coding sequence is TGTGCCAGCAGCCCACAGGGGGCTTCACAGCCCCAGCATTTT. As protein: CASSPQGASQPQHF.